This T cell receptor beta chain was sequenced in a study of cytomegalovirus exposure and HLA in healthy donors. Study results and caveats: Association with HLA alleles at 0.05 false discovery rate was found for 15,000 to 20,000 TCR beta sequences in a later analysis.

About this clone: The antigen is not known.

CDR1 is SGHNT, CDR2 YENEEA, per germline. J lost 2 bases, V lost 4 bases, and 4 bases had no gene match. The CDR3 runs 18 residues. The study ran its PCR with 60 Vbeta and 13 Jbeta primers. The protocol was immunoSEQ multiplex PCR, while the TCRdb copy is restricted to in-frame clones and leaves out a portion. The sample comprises 80,000 to 100,000 clones, around 75% of which are singletons, and roughly 9.7% rests with the top ten. This TCR derives from a man aged 18-30 years in good health and CMV-seropositive. The chain employs TRBV11-3 and TRBJ2-6; 14 bases fit TRBD2. The specimen was PBMCs. The CDR3, as DNA: TGTGCCAGCAGCTCCGGGACTAGCGGGGGAACTGGGGCCAACGTCCTGACTTTC. Its translation is CASSSGTSGGTGANVLTF.